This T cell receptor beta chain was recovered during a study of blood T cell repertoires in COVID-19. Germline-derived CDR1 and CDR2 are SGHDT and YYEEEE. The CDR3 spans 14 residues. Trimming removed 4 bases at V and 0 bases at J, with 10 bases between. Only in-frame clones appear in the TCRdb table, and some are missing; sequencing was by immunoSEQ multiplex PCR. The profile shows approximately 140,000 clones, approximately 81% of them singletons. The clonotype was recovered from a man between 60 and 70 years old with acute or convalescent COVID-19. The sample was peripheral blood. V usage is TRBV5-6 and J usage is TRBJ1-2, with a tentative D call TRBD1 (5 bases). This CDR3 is CASSQDTANYGYTF. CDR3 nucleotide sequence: TGTGCCAGCAGCCAGGACACAGCTAACTATGGCTACACCTTC.